Sequencing of this T cell receptor (beta chain) was carried out in a study of T cell responses to AZD1222 COVID-19 vaccine. Looking at the study overall: Some second doses came at about 4 weeks and others at about 12 weeks; these were pooled.

Data came from immunoSEQ multiplex PCR; TCRdb stores just in-frame clones and leaves some out. The sample consists of approximately 94,000 clones, nearly 95% of them appearing once. With 6 bases removed from V and 5 bases from J, the gap between germline ends came to 17 bases. The CDR3 extends over 14 amino acids. The V gene's germline CDR1 is SGHRS and CDR2 YFSETQ. To note about this clone: As yet, its antigen is unknown.

Study results and caveats: Donors were mostly white British, more females; clonal diversity possibly underestimated. Vaccine-related CD4 TCRs covered spike, predominating at 160-218 and 743-854.

The TCR sequence derives from an adult in good health. Sequencing was performed on peripheral blood, taken on day 0 of AZD1222 vaccination. The gene calls are TRBV5-1 and TRBJ1-1; D is unclear. The CDR3 region is CASKLRVVGTEAFF. The CDR3 region has the DNA TGCGCCAGCAAATTACGGGTGGTGGGGACTGAAGCTTTCTTT.